These 3 T cell receptor beta chains originate from one sample sequenced in a study of blood T cell repertoires in COVID-19 (TCRdb year 2020). Library preparation employed the immunoSEQ multiplex PCR assay. As stored in TCRdb, this immuneACCESS dataset retains in-frame rearrangements with V and J assigned. A fraction of the clones does not appear; measured against another copy, unresolved V genes explain less than half of the discrepancy, and the remainder lacks a known reason. This sample has roughly 220,000 clones in its table, and roughly 84% of those were observed once. The ten largest clonotypes hold less than 20% of the sample. The material sequenced was peripheral blood. The receptors were sampled from a man aged 25-40 years with active or convalescent COVID-19.

This clone is a singleton in its sample. V is TRBV4-1 and J is TRBJ1-1; 9 bases are shared with TRBD1. Germline assignment: CDR1 MGHRA and CDR2 YSYEKL. V shed 2 bases and J 1 base; nucleotides not matched to a gene: 5. The CDR3 runs 16 residues. The CDR3 here is CASSQPRDRANTEAFF. The CDR3, as DNA: TGCGCCAGCAGCCAACCTCGGGACAGGGCGAACACTGAAGCTTTCTTT.

The J gene is TRBJ2-3, the V gene TRBV5-4; D perhaps matches TRBD1 (7 bases). V was trimmed by 4 bases and J by 3 bases, leaving 12 bases between them. Germline loops: CDR1 SGHNT, CDR2 YYREEE (reference sequence). The CDR3 has 14 residues. CDR3 residues: CASSPGGFTDTQYF. In nucleotides, the CDR3 is TGTGCCAGCAGCCCAGGGGGGTTTACAGATACGCAGTATTTT. Using reference TRBV5-4 and TRBJ2-3 for the parts outside the CDR3, the full variable domain is ETGVTQSPTHLIKTRGQQVTLRCSSQSGHNTVSWYQQALGQGPQFIFQYYREEENGRGNFPPRFSGLQFPNYSSELNVNALELDDSALYLCASSPGGFTDTQYFGPGTRLTVL.

This chain connects TRBV12-3 or TRBV12-4 to TRBJ1-1; D perhaps matches TRBD1 (6 bases). The CDR3 totals 13 residues. With 7 bases removed from V and 4 bases from J, the gap between germline ends came to 13 bases. The CDR3 loop is CASTQVRGTEAFF. In nucleotides, the CDR3 is TGTGCCAGCACCCAAGTCAGGGGCACTGAAGCTTTCTTT.